What follows are 31 T cell receptor beta chains derived from one specimen sequenced in a study of radiotherapy plus CTLA-4 blockade in lung cancer. The protocol was immunoSEQ multiplex PCR, while the TCRdb copy is restricted to in-frame clones and leaves out a portion. Counted here are about 15,000 clones, 87% occurring once; the ten biggest clones make up approximately 15%. This sample comprised peripheral blood, obtained from a patient treated with radiotherapy plus ipilimumab. These TCRs come from a human donor with non-small cell lung cancer that progressed on radiotherapy plus ipilimumab. Some clones in this sample may be carry-over from other donors' samples.

The rearrangement joins TRBV12-5 to TRBJ2-3; 7 positions match TRBD2. Germline CDR1 reads LGHNT; CDR2 reads FRNRAP. This CDR3 is 16 amino acids long. J lost 3 bases, V lost 2 bases, and 8 bases had no gene match. Here the CDR3 reads CASGLSLGRGTDTQYF. The CDR3 DNA follows: TGTGCTAGTGGTTTGTCTCTTGGGCGGGGGACAGATACGCAGTATTTT. Full variable domain (rest looked up from reference TRBV12-5 and TRBJ2-3): DARVTQTPRHKVTEMGQEVTMRCQPILGHNTVFWYRQTMMQGLELLAYFRNRAPLDDSGMPKDRFSAEMPDATLATLKIQPSEPRDSAVYFCASGLSLGRGTDTQYFGPGTRLTVL.

The V and J genes are TRBV4-1 and TRBJ1-2, with 8 bases matching TRBD1. V was pared by 2 bases and J by 1 base, with 3 bases of the junction left unmatched. Per germline, CDR1 MGHRA and CDR2 YSYEKL. The CDR3 totals 15 residues. The CDR3 region is CASSQPGQGNYGYTF. In DNA form, the CDR3 reads TGCGCCAGCAGCCAACCAGGACAGGGTAACTATGGCTACACCTTC.

The rearrangement links TRBV27 to TRBJ1-3; D unresolved. V lost 2 bases and J 8 bases, leaving 13 bases between the germline ends. The CDR3 is 14 residues long. CDR1 and CDR2 from the germline V gene are MNHEY and SMNVEV (reference sequence). Here the CDR3 DNA reads TGTGCCAGCAGTTTAACGGCAGACTGGTACACCATATATTTT. It codes for CASSLTADWYTIYF.

This clone has only a few counts. This chain links TRBV6-1 with TRBJ2-7; D possibly corresponds to TRBD2 (6 bases). Looked up from germline, CDR1 is MNHNS and CDR2 is SASEGT. V shed 6 bases and J shed 4 bases, with 7 bases lying between them. This CDR3 contains 11 residues. The CDR3 spells CASRAGYEQYF. As DNA, the CDR3 is TGTGCCAGCAGGGCGGGATACGAGCAGTACTTC.

The chain uses TRBV27 and TRBJ1-2; D is unclear. V was pared by 9 bases and J by 4 bases, with 6 bases between. The germline gives CDR1 MNHEY, CDR2 SMNVEV (reference sequence). The CDR3 totals 10 residues. Here the CDR3 reads CARQSYGYTF. As DNA, the CDR3 is TGTGCCAGACAGAGCTATGGCTACACCTTC.

The rearrangement uses TRBV5-1 and TRBJ2-2; D is ambiguous. V lost 0 bases to trimming and J lost 7 bases, with 13 bases between them. The CDR3 runs to 15 residues. Germline V gene lookup returns CDR1 SGHRS and CDR2 YFSETQ. The CDR3 DNA reads as TGCGCCAGCAGCTTGGTATCATCCGTCGGCGGGGAGCTGTTTTTT. It translates to CASSLVSSVGGELFF.

In this sample, this clone turned up once. The chain recombines TRBV5-1 with TRBJ1-4; 7 bases align to TRBD1. CDR1 and CDR2 from the germline V gene are SGHRS and YFSETQ. The CDR3 loop spans 15 amino acids. The junction had 2 bases not matched to a gene; V was cut back by 0 bases and J by 3 bases. Here the CDR3 reads CASSLDGTANEKLFF. In nucleotides, the CDR3 is TGCGCCAGCAGCTTGGACGGGACAGCTAATGAAAAACTGTTTTTT. Full variable domain (outside the CDR3, taken from reference TRBV5-1 and TRBJ1-4): KAGVTQTPRYLIKTRGQQVTLSCSPISGHRSVSWYQQTPGQGLQFLFEYFSETQRNKGNFPGRFSGRQFSNSRSEMNVSTLELGDSALYLCASSLDGTANEKLFFGSGTQLSVL.

The table lists this clone with a count of one. The rearrangement uses TRBV29-1 and TRBJ2-7, with 7 positions matching TRBD1. The CDR3 is 14 residues long. V trimming: 2 bases; J trimming: 2 bases; junction bases outside the gene matches: 6. Germline CDR1 reads SQVTM; CDR2 reads ANQGSEA. In nucleotides, the CDR3 is TGCAGCGTTGAATTACGGACAGGCGCCTACGAGCAGTACTTC. This translates into CSVELRTGAYEQYF.

Note on this clone: This specimen includes other DNA sequences encoding the same CDR3. This chain connects TRBV5-1 to TRBJ2-3; 7 bases are shared with TRBD1. CDR1 and CDR2 from the germline V gene are SGHRS and YFSETQ. This CDR3 region has 13 residues. V dropped 1 base and J dropped 6; count of bases not matched to a gene: 2. DNA of the CDR3: TGCGCCAGCAGCTTGACAGGGGCCGATACGCAGTATTTT. Residues: CASSLTGADTQYF.

J is TRBJ1-1 and V is TRBV11-2, with D perhaps TRBD1 (6 bases). Germline lookup yields CDR1 SGHAT and CDR2 FQNNGV. V lost 5 bases, J lost 2 bases, and 24 bases lay in between. The CDR3 consists of 18 residues. The CDR3 DNA sequence: TGTGCCAGCAGCCCCCGATGGCAGGGGTATATTGGAAACACTGAAGCTTTCTTT. The encoded protein is CASSPRWQGYIGNTEAFF.

This clone came up once. This rearrangement joins TRBV14 to TRBJ1-1, with D possibly matching TRBD1 (5 bases). Trimming took off 4 bases at V and 4 bases at J, with 10 bases between the two ends. Germline values: CDR1 SGHDN, CDR2 FVKESK. This CDR3 comprises 13 residues. The CDR3 nucleotides are TGTGCCAGCAGCCCATTCGGGGGCACTGAAGCTTTCTTT. Amino acid sequence: CASSPFGGTEAFF.

The genes are TRBV12-5 and TRBJ1-6; D may be TRBD1 (5 bases). Germline CDR1 reads LGHNT; CDR2 reads FRNRAP. V lost 5 bases, J lost 7 bases, and 21 bases lay in between. The CDR3 is 17 residues long. CDR3 DNA: TGTGCTAGTGGTCTCTTGACGGCGAGGAAGGGGAATTCACCCCTCCACTTT. Residues: CASGLLTARKGNSPLHF.

The V call is TRBV29-1, the J call TRBJ2-1; weak D call: TRBD2 (5 bases). Trimming shortened V by 7 bases and J by 5 bases, and 12 bases separated the two germline ends. Germline CDR1 and CDR2: SQVTM and ANQGSEA. This CDR3 region has 12 residues. For the CDR3, the DNA is TGCAGCGCGCCAGGACTCAACAATGAGCAGTTCTTC. Translation gives CSAPGLNNEQFF.

This chain connects TRBV5-1 to TRBJ1-1; D gene uncertain. V lost 3 bases, J lost 0 bases, and 12 bases lay in between. Per the germline V gene, CDR1 is SGHRS and CDR2 is YFSETQ. This CDR3 contains 15 residues. CDR3 sequence reads: CASSSLGVVNTEAFF. The CDR3 region has the DNA TGCGCCAGCAGCTCGCTCGGGGTCGTGAACACTGAAGCTTTCTTT.

CDR3 loop: CASSYGGAVHEQYF. DNA of the CDR3: TGTGCCAGCAGTTATGGGGGCGCGGTCCACGAGCAGTACTTC. The V call is TRBV28, the J call TRBJ2-7; perhaps TRBD1 as D (6 bases). Trimming stripped 4 bases from V and 5 bases from J, with 15 bases between. This CDR3 is built from 14 residues. The V gene's germline CDR1 is MDHEN and CDR2 SYDVKM.

V is TRBV5-1 and J is TRBJ1-1, with D hard to call. V lost 1 base to trimming and J lost 7 bases, with 11 bases between them. This CDR3 contains 13 residues. CDR1 is SGHRS and CDR2 is YFSETQ in the germline V gene. The CDR3 region has the DNA TGCGCCAGCAGCTTGTTGGGCAGGTTTGAAGCTTTCTTT. It specifies CASSLLGRFEAFF.

This clone showed up just a few times. The chain has TRBV10-3 and TRBJ1-5, with D perhaps matching TRBD1 (6 bases). This CDR3 region has 14 residues. V dropped 6 bases and J dropped 4 bases, with 13 bases sitting between them. The V gene's germline CDR1 is ENHRY and CDR2 SYGVKD. DNA of the CDR3: TGTGCCATCAGCCCACAGGGTGTTAATCAGCCCCAGCATTTT. Protein sequence: CAISPQGVNQPQHF.

V is TRBV11-2 and J is TRBJ2-1, with 9 positions matching TRBD2. The germline V gene encodes CDR1 SGHAT and CDR2 FQNNGV. The CDR3 consists of 17 residues. After removal of 4 bases from V and 5 bases from J, the junction contained 12 bases not matched to a gene. CDR3 DNA: TGTGCCAGCAGCTCCCGAGGGCTAGCGGGGACCGACAATGAGCAGTTCTTC. As protein: CASSSRGLAGTDNEQFF.

The chain employs TRBV2 and TRBJ1-2; 7 bases align to TRBD1. CDR3 length: 13 amino acids. The J segment lost 4 bases and the V segment lost 7 bases, leaving 6 bases of the junction unmatched. Germline V gene lookup returns CDR1 SNHLY and CDR2 FYNNEI. Here the CDR3 reads CASKRGPGYGYTF. The DNA of the CDR3 is TGTGCCAGCAAAAGGGGGCCAGGCTATGGCTACACCTTC.

The chain couples TRBV5-1 to TRBJ1-3; 7 bases align to TRBD1. Germline values: CDR1 SGHRS, CDR2 YFSETQ. J lost 4 bases, V lost 4 bases, and 8 bases had no gene match. The CDR3 contains 15 residues. The CDR3 sequence: CASSRRQGQGNTIYF. The CDR3 bases are TGCGCCAGCAGCCGACGACAGGGACAAGGAAACACCATATATTTT.

The chain has TRBV30 and TRBJ1-2, with a possible D match to TRBD1 (5 bases). The V gene's germline CDR1 is GTSNPN and CDR2 SVGIG (reference sequence). Trimming removed 0 bases at V and 5 bases at J, with 16 bases between. The CDR3 runs 15 residues. The DNA of the CDR3 is TGTGCCTGGAGTGTACTCAGGGCCTCGTGGTATGGCTACACCTTC. Residues: CAWSVLRASWYGYTF. Combining the CDR3 with reference TRBV30 and TRBJ1-2 gives the whole variable domain SQTIHQWPATLVQPVGSPLSLECTVEGTSNPNLYWYRQAAGRGLQLLFYSVGIGQISSEVPQNLSASRPQDRQFILSSKKLLLSDSGFYLCAWSVLRASWYGYTFGSGTRLTVV.

The chain employs TRBV4-1 and TRBJ2-3; 11 bases line up with TRBD2. From germline, CDR1 is MGHRA and CDR2 YSYEKL. This CDR3 spans 16 amino acids. The junction had 9 bases not matched to a gene; V was cut back by 6 bases and J by 4 bases. The CDR3 DNA is TGCGCCAGCAGATTTTCGGGGACTAGCGGATCAGATACGCAGTATTTT. Translation: CASRFSGTSGSDTQYF.

Of note for this clone: An end of the junction does not agree with germline; a read error may underlie this. The chain recombines TRBV20-1 with TRBJ2-1; TRBD2 might be the D (6 bases). There are 10 residues in the CDR3. Germline CDR1 DFQATT, CDR2 SNEGSKA (reference sequence). The CDR3: CSARGGKQFF. Written as DNA, the CDR3 is TGCAGTGCAAGAGGAGGGAAGCAGTTCTTC.

The V gene is TRBV10-3, the J gene TRBJ2-3, with D perhaps matching TRBD1 (5 bases). Per germline, CDR1 ENHRY and CDR2 SYGVKD. The CDR3 covers 15 residues. Trimming stripped 10 bases from V and 2 bases from J, with 19 bases between. The CDR3 is CATLTDRTTTDTQYF. As DNA, the CDR3 is TGTGCCACCTTGACAGATCGCACCACCACAGATACGCAGTATTTT.

CDR3 nucleotides: TGTGCCAGCTCACCACCGGGCAGGGGGATAAACTATGGCTACACCTTC. Amino acid sequence: CASSPPGRGINYGYTF. The chain employs TRBV18 and TRBJ1-2, with 7 bases identical to TRBD1. This CDR3 comprises 16 residues. J was trimmed by 2 bases and V by 0 bases; bases with no gene match: 6. In germline, CDR1 is KGHSH, CDR2 LQKENI.

This clone appeared a single time. This chain links TRBV9 with TRBJ1-5; possibly TRBD1 for D (5 bases). The V gene lost 4 bases and the J gene lost 1 base, with 12 bases spanning the gap. Germline loops: CDR1 SGDLS, CDR2 YYNGEE. CDR3 length: 15 amino acids. The CDR3 sequence: CASSPGPGSNQPQHF. CDR3 DNA: TGTGCCAGCAGCCCGGGCCCAGGGAGCAATCAGCCCCAGCATTTT.

The J gene is TRBJ2-1, the V gene TRBV5-6; 11 bases map to TRBD2. The CDR3 is made up of 15 amino acids. CDR1 SGHDT and CDR2 YYEEEE come from the germline V gene. The V and J ends lost 0 bases and 8 bases, in that order; junction bases with no gene match: 4. The CDR3 spells CASSLVLAGEHEQFF. The CDR3 region has the DNA TGTGCCAGCAGCTTGGTACTAGCGGGAGAGCATGAGCAGTTCTTC.

J is TRBJ2-1 and V is TRBV7-6; 9 bases agree with TRBD2. J lost 2 bases, V lost 4 bases, and 3 bases had no gene match. Germline-derived CDR1 and CDR2 are SGHVS and FNYEAQ. This CDR3 is 15 amino acids long. CDR3 sequence: CASSSLAGAYNEQFF. CDR3 in DNA: TGTGCCAGCAGCTCCTTAGCGGGAGCCTACAATGAGCAGTTCTTC.

CDR3 nucleotide sequence: TGTGCCAGCAGTGAATCGAGTCAGGGGTCCTACAATGAGCAGTTCTTC. Translating gives CASSESSQGSYNEQFF. The chain employs TRBV2 and TRBJ2-1; D possibly corresponds to TRBD1 (6 bases). The CDR3 length is 16 residues. Germline values: CDR1 SNHLY, CDR2 FYNNEI. With 2 bases removed from V and 1 base from J, the gap between germline ends came to 12 bases.

The V gene is TRBV28, the J gene TRBJ1-2; 10 bases agree with TRBD1. The ends lost 5 bases at V and 4 bases at J; junction bases unmatched: 10. This CDR3 has 16 residues. In germline, CDR1 is MDHEN, CDR2 SYDVKM. CDR3 in amino acids: CASSPTRTGGSYGYTF. The DNA of the CDR3 is TGTGCCAGCAGTCCTACTCGGACAGGGGGATCCTATGGCTACACCTTC.

V is TRBV29-1 and J is TRBJ2-3, with 8 bases aligning to TRBD2. Germline values: CDR1 SQVTM, CDR2 ANQGSEA. With V trimmed by 3 bases and J by 6 bases, 5 bases remained unmatched. The CDR3 consists of 13 residues. The DNA for the CDR3 is TGCAGCGTTGACGCGGGAGGCGGGGATACGCAGTATTTT. The encoded protein is CSVDAGGGDTQYF.